The TCR beta chain described here comes from a study of T cell repertoires in cytomegalovirus infection. About the study: Carrying CMV and the relevant HLA type showed in public TCR beta signatures.

Remarks on this clonotype: Its antigen remains unknown.

V was cut by 7 bases and J by 2 bases, with 12 bases left in between. Germline V gives CDR1 LNHDA, CDR2 SQIVND (reference sequence). CDR3 length: 14 residues. Each CDR3 protein gets one entry after TCRdb re-called the reads with MiXCR. There are some 600,000 distinct CDR3 sequences in the sample; 20% to 25% occur only once, and 7% to 9% lies in the top ten. Findings and caveats of the study: Ex vivo responses were dominated by HLA-C-restricted CMV-specific TCR beta clonotypes. Using cumulative public TCR beta family frequency, the authors identified those who carried CMV together with the relevant HLA.

The V call is TRBV19, the J call TRBJ2-1; D might be TRBD1 (7 bases). This sequence was found in a human donor in good health (CMV status not recorded). Some clones in this sample may be carry-over from other donors' samples. Sequenced sample: CD8+ T cells from PBMCs. The CDR3 protein is CASKEGQTYNEQFF. The CDR3 DNA sequence: TGTGCCAGTAAGGAGGGACAGACCTACAATGAGCAGTTCTTC.